This TCR beta chain was obtained from a study of shared clonotypes between healthy human individuals. V shed 3 bases and J shed 0 bases, with 9 bases lying between them. The germline V gene encodes CDR1 MDHEN and CDR2 SYDVKM. The CDR3 covers 14 residues. Sorted-subset replicate PCR reactions were performed with around 210 ng DNA, corresponding to roughly 30,000 T cell genomes. Method: immunoSEQ multiplex PCR; TCRdb's copy keeps in-frame clones and lacks some. The sample has approximately 2.5 million clones, around 94% seen once; the top ten hold roughly 0.13%. Every donor was a Caucasian adult from Nashville, Tennessee.

The V and J genes are TRBV28 and TRBJ2-7; perhaps TRBD2 as D (5 bases). Specimen: naive CD4+ T cells sorted from blood. Regarding subset: CD45RA+ positively selected. The TCR comes from a young man in good health. CDR3 protein: CASSLEVSSYEQYF. In DNA, the CDR3 is TGTGCCAGCAGTTTGGAGGTGAGCTCCTACGAGCAGTACTTC.